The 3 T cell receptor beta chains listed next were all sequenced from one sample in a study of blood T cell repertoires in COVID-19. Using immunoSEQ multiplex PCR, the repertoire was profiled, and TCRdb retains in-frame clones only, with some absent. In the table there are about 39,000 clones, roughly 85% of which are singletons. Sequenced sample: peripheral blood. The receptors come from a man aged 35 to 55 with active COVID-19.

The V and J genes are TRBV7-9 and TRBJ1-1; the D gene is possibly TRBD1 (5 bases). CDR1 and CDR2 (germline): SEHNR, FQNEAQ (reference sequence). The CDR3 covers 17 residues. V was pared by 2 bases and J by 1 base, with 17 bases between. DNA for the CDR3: TGTGCCAGCAGCTTAAGCGGGGACTGGGGCTCGAACACTGAAGCTTTCTTT. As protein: CASSLSGDWGSNTEAFF.

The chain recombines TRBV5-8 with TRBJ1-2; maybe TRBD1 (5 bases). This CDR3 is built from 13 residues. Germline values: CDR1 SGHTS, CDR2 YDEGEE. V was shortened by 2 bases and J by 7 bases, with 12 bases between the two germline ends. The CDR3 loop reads CASSFFEQVGYTF. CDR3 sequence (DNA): TGTGCCAGCAGCTTTTTTGAACAGGTTGGCTACACCTTC. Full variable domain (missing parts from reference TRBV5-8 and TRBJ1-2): EAGVTQSPTHLIKTRGQQATLRCSPISGHTSVYWYQQALGLGLQFLLWYDEGEERNRGNFPPRFSGRQFPNYSSELNVNALELEDSALYLCASSFFEQVGYTFGSGTRLTVV.

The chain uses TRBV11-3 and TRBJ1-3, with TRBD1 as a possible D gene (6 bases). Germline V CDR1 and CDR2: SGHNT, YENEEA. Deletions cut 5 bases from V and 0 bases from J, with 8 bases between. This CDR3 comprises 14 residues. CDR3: CASSQGGSGNTIYF. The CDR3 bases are TGTGCCAGCAGCCAAGGGGGCTCTGGAAACACCATATATTTT. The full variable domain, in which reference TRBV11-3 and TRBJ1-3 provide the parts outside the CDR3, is EAGVVQSPRYKIIEKKQPVAFWCNPISGHNTLYWYLQNLGQGPELLIRYENEEAVDDSQLPKDRFSAERLKGVDSTLKIQPAELGDSAVYLCASSQGGSGNTIYFGEGSWLTVV.